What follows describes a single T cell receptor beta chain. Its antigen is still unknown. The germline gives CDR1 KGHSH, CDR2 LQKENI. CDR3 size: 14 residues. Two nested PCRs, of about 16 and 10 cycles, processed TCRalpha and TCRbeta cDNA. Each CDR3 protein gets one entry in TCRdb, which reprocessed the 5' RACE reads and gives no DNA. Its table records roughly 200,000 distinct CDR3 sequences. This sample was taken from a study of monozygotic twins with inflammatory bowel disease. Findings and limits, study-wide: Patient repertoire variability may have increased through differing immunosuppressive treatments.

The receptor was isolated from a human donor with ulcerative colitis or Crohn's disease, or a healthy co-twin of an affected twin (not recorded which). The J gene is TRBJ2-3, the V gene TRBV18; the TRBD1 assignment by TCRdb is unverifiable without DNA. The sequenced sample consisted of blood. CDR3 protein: CASSPGQVTDTQYF.